Listed below are T cell receptor beta chains from one sample, sequenced in a study of shared clonotypes between healthy human individuals. This table comes from immunoSEQ multiplex PCR, and its TCRdb copy is limited to in-frame clones, with some not included. The sample has about 2 million clones; over 85% are singletons. What was sequenced was naive CD8+ T cells sorted from blood. Source of these receptors: a man aged 18 to 29 in good health. Each CDR3 is given with its conserved first and last residue. Each record gives: clone size, V gene, J gene, D gene, CDR3 protein, CDR3 DNA. The D gene is left open where the match is weak. Part of the rows lack a size; the others show once, few, many or a class for expanded clones.

abundance: NA
v_gene: TRBV5-4
j_gene: TRBJ1-4
d_gene: NA
CDR3aa: CASGDRFEKLFF
CDR3nt: TGTGCCAGCGGAGACCGGTTTGAAAAACTGTTTTTT

abundance: NA
v_gene: TRBV30
j_gene: TRBJ2-7
d_gene: NA
CDR3aa: CAWSVTGVYEQYF
CDR3nt: TGTGCCTGGAGTGTTACGGGCGTCTACGAGCAGTACTTC

abundance: NA
v_gene: TRBV30
j_gene: TRBJ1-1
d_gene: NA
CDR3aa: CAWTLGGAGEAFF
CDR3nt: TGTGCCTGGACCCTTGGGGGGGCCGGAGAAGCTTTCTTT

abundance: NA
v_gene: TRBV15
j_gene: TRBJ2-7
d_gene: NA
CDR3aa: CATSRPKEGLYEQYF
CDR3nt: TGTGCCACCAGCAGACCAAAGGAGGGACTGTACGAGCAGTACTTC

abundance: NA
v_gene: TRBV6-1
j_gene: TRBJ2-7
d_gene: TRBD1
CDR3aa: CASSEVDRATYEQYF
CDR3nt: TGTGCCAGCAGTGAAGTCGACAGGGCCACCTACGAGCAGTACTTC

abundance: NA
v_gene: TRBV6-5
j_gene: TRBJ2-3
d_gene: NA
CDR3aa: CASSYSALGSTDTQYF
CDR3nt: TGTGCCAGCAGTTACTCGGCTTTAGGATCCACAGATACGCAGTATTTT

abundance: NA
v_gene: TRBV2
j_gene: TRBJ2-7
d_gene: TRBD1
CDR3aa: CASSLGQGGSYEQYF
CDR3nt: TGTGCCAGCAGCCTCGGACAGGGCGGCTCCTACGAGCAGTACTTC

abundance: NA
v_gene: TRBV7-2
j_gene: TRBJ1-1
d_gene: NA
CDR3aa: CASSLETEGRNTEAFF
CDR3nt: TGTGCCAGCAGCTTAGAGACAGAGGGCAGAAACACTGAAGCTTTCTTT

abundance: NA
v_gene: TRBV2
j_gene: TRBJ2-5
d_gene: TRBD2
CDR3aa: CASSEGPGTSGEETQYF
CDR3nt: TGTGCCAGCAGTGAAGGACCGGGGACTAGCGGGGAAGAGACCCAGTACTTC

abundance: NA
v_gene: TRBV7-8
j_gene: TRBJ2-3
d_gene: NA
CDR3aa: CASSSDQGTQYF
CDR3nt: TGTGCCAGCAGCTCGGACCAGGGGACGCAGTATTTT

abundance: NA
v_gene: TRBV6-6
j_gene: TRBJ2-3
d_gene: TRBD1
CDR3aa: CASRFGTGVADTQYF
CDR3nt: TGTGCCAGCAGATTCGGGACAGGGGTGGCAGATACGCAGTATTTT

abundance: NA
v_gene: TRBV28
j_gene: TRBJ2-5
d_gene: TRBD1
CDR3aa: CASSLTGGEETQYF
CDR3nt: TGTGCCAGCAGTCTCACAGGGGGAGAGGAGACCCAGTACTTC

abundance: NA
v_gene: TRBV6-5
j_gene: TRBJ2-3
d_gene: NA
CDR3aa: CASSPTGDYTDTQYF
CDR3nt: TGTGCCAGCAGTCCGACGGGGGATTACACAGATACGCAGTATTTT

abundance: NA
v_gene: TRBV4-1
j_gene: TRBJ2-1
d_gene: NA
CDR3aa: CASSQIDNEQFF
CDR3nt: TGCGCCAGCAGCCAAATCGACAATGAGCAGTTCTTC

abundance: NA
v_gene: TRBV13
j_gene: TRBJ2-7
d_gene: NA
CDR3aa: CASSRGRTYEQYF
CDR3nt: TGTGCCAGCAGCCGGGGGAGAACCTACGAGCAGTACTTC

abundance: once
v_gene: TRBV11-2
j_gene: TRBJ2-7
d_gene: NA
CDR3aa: CASSLTRDYEQYF
CDR3nt: TGTGCCAGCAGCTTAACCCGGGACTACGAGCAGTACTTC

abundance: NA
v_gene: TRBV2
j_gene: TRBJ2-1
d_gene: NA
CDR3aa: CASNFGGYNEQFF
CDR3nt: TGTGCCAGCAATTTCGGGGGCTACAATGAGCAGTTCTTC

abundance: NA
v_gene: TRBV2
j_gene: TRBJ2-3
d_gene: TRBD1
CDR3aa: CASSSLDRNTDTQYF
CDR3nt: TGTGCCAGCAGTTCCCTGGACAGGAACACAGATACGCAGTATTTT

abundance: NA
v_gene: TRBV19
j_gene: TRBJ2-7
d_gene: NA
CDR3aa: CASSIGADYEQYF
CDR3nt: TGTGCCAGTAGTATTGGGGCAGACTACGAGCAGTACTTC

abundance: NA
v_gene: TRBV27
j_gene: TRBJ2-3
d_gene: NA
CDR3aa: CASGSFADTQYF
CDR3nt: TGTGCCAGCGGGAGTTTTGCAGATACGCAGTATTTT

abundance: NA
v_gene: TRBV19
j_gene: TRBJ2-2
d_gene: TRBD1
CDR3aa: CASSIWGQGVTGELFF
CDR3nt: TGTGCCAGTAGTATTTGGGGACAGGGGGTCACCGGGGAGCTGTTTTTT

abundance: NA
v_gene: TRBV15
j_gene: TRBJ2-7
d_gene: NA
CDR3aa: CATSREGQAGNTYEQYF
CDR3nt: TGTGCCACCAGCAGAGAGGGGCAGGCCGGGAATACCTACGAGCAGTACTTC

abundance: NA
v_gene: TRBV28
j_gene: TRBJ1-2
d_gene: NA
CDR3aa: CASSLTLTYGYTF
CDR3nt: TGTGCCAGCAGCCTCACGCTAACCTATGGCTACACCTTC

abundance: NA
v_gene: TRBV6-7
j_gene: TRBJ2-7
d_gene: NA
CDR3aa: CASSYCRGPYSYEQYF
CDR3nt: TGTGCCAGCAGTTATTGCCGGGGCCCTTACTCCTACGAGCAGTACTTC

abundance: NA
v_gene: TRBV5-6
j_gene: TRBJ2-1
d_gene: TRBD2
CDR3aa: CASSGEILAGGPNEQFF
CDR3nt: TGTGCCAGCAGCGGAGAGATACTAGCGGGAGGCCCCAATGAGCAGTTCTTC

abundance: NA
v_gene: TRBV7-9
j_gene: TRBJ2-7
d_gene: NA
CDR3aa: CASSFLGSEQYF
CDR3nt: TGTGCCAGCAGCTTTCTAGGGAGCGAGCAGTACTTC